This T cell receptor beta chain originates from a study of blood T cell repertoires in COVID-19. Study-wide background: The study drew acute and convalescent COVID-19 samples from the United States, Italy and Spain. PBMCs, B-cell-depleted T cells, or T cells provided the cDNA or gDNA that made up the material.

Germline-derived CDR1 and CDR2 are ENHRY and SYGVKD. The CDR3 is 14 residues long. Trimming took off 2 bases at V and 4 bases at J, with 9 bases between the two ends. Authors' data handling: It was from reference gene primer amplification that nucleated cell counts were estimated. TCRdb keeps only in-frame clones here, not all; method: immunoSEQ multiplex PCR. Clone size and the V and J calls come from that table; the DNA yielded D and trimming. The profile shows about 320,000 clones, about 83% of them singletons. The chain links TRBV10-3 to TRBJ1-3; D is possibly TRBD1 (6 bases). The receptor was derived from a woman aged 50 to 60 with acute or convalescent COVID-19. Specimen: peripheral blood. CDR3 sequence: CAISEQGTGNTIYF. The CDR3 nucleotides are TGTGCCATCAGTGAGCAGGGGACAGGAAACACCATATATTTT.